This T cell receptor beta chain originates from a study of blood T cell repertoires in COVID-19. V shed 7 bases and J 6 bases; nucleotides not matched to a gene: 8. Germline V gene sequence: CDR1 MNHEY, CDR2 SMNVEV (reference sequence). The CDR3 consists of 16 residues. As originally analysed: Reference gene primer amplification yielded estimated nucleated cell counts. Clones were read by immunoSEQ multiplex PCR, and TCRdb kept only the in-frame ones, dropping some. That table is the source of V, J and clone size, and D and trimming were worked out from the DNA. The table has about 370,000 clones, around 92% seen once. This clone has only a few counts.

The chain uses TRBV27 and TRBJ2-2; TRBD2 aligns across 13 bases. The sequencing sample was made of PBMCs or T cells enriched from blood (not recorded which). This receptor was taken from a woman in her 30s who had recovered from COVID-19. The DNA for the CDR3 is TGTGCCAGCACCAAACTAGCGGGGGGGCTGGCCGGGGAGCTGTTTTTT. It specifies CASTKLAGGLAGELFF.